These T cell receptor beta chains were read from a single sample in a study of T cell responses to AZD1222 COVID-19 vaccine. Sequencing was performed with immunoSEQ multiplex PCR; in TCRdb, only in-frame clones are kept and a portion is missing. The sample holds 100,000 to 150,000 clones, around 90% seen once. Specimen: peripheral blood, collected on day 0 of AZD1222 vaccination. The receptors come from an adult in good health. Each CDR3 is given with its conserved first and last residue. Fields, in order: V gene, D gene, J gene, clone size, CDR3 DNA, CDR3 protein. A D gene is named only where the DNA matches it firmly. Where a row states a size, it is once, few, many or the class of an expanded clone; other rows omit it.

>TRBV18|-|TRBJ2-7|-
TGTGCCAGCTCACCTGACGCCGGGACAAATTACGAGCAGTACTTC
CASSPDAGTNYEQYF
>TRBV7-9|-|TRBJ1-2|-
TGTGCCAGCAGCTTAGCTGCCAACTATGGCTACACCTTC
CASSLAANYGYTF
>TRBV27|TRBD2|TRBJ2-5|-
TGTGCCAGCAGTTTAACTAGCGGGTGGGGGGAGACCCAGTACTTC
CASSLTSGWGETQYF
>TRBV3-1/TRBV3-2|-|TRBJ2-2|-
TGTGCCAGCAGCCTCCTGTTGGGTCTAGCTTCCGCCGGGGAGCTGTTTTTT
CASSLLLGLASAGELFF
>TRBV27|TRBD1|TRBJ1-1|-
TGTGCCAGCAGTTCCTACAGGGGGAGGAACTCAAACACTGAAGCTTTCTTT
CASSSYRGRNSNTEAFF
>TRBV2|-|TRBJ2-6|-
TGTGCCAGCAGCCTACTGACTGGGGCCAACGTCCTGACTTTC
CASSLLTGANVLTF
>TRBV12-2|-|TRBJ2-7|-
TGTGCAAGTCGCTTAGGTGGGTCCTCCTGGCGGGGGGGCCGGTTCGAGCAGTACTTC
CASRLGGSSWRGGRFEQYF
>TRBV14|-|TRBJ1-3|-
TGTGCCAGCAGCCAAGCACCTGGAAACACCATATATTTT
CASSQAPGNTIYF
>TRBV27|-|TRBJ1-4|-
TGTGCCAGCAGTTCAACTAATGAAAAACTGTTTTTT
CASSSTNEKLFF
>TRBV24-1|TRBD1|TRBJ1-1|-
TGTGCCACCAGTGAAGGGACAGGGCGAGCTTTCTTT
CATSEGTGRAFF
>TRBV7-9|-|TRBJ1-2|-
TGTGCCAGCAGCTTAGTGGGGACCTATGGCTACACCTTC
CASSLVGTYGYTF
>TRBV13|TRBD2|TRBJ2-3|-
TGTGCCAGCAGCCCGACTAGCGGGGGACGAGATACGCAGTATTTT
CASSPTSGGRDTQYF
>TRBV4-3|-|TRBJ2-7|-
TGCGCCAGCAGCCAAGAGGAGGGCAGGAGCTCCTCTTCCCCAAGTTTCTTC
CASSQEEGRSSSSPSFF
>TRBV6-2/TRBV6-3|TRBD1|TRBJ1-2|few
TGTGCCAGCAGTAAAGGACAGGGTGCGCGGTATGGCTACACCTTC
CASSKGQGARYGYTF
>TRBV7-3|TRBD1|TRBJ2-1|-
TGTGCCAGCAGCTCCCCCGGGACAGGGAACAATGAGCAGTTCTTC
CASSSPGTGNNEQFF
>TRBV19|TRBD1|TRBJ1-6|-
TGTGCCAGTAGTATAGGGGACAGGACATATTCACCCCTCCACTTT
CASSIGDRTYSPLHF
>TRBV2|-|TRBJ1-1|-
TGTGCCAGCAGTGGGGGGTATGAGGTTTTGAACACTGAAGCTTTCTTT
CASSGGYEVLNTEAFF
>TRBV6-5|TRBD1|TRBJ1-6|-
TGTGCCAGCAGCCTTCGACAGGGTGGTAATTCACCCCTCCACTTT
CASSLRQGGNSPLHF
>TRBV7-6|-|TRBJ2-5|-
TGTGCCAGCAGCTCTATCCCCCCACATAATAAGGAGGGTAGCCAAGAGACCCAGTACTTC
CASSSIPPHNKEGSQETQYF
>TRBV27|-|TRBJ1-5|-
TGTGCCAGCAGCCAGGGGTTTGGCGCAACGTCCCAGCATTTT
CASSQGFGATSQHF
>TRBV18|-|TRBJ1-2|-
TGTGCCAGCTCATCCGACGCTTACGGCTACACCTTC
CASSSDAYGYTF
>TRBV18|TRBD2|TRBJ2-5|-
TGTGCCAGCTCACCACTAGCGGGGGGACTCCAAGAGACCCAGTACTTC
CASSPLAGGLQETQYF
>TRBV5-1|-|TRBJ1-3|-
TGCGCCAGCAGCTTGGGAGAGAAAGGAAACACCATATATTTT
CASSLGEKGNTIYF
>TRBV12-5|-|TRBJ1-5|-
TGTGCTAGTGGTTTTGGGGGATCCCAGCCCCAGCATTTT
CASGFGGSQPQHF
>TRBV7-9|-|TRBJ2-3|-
TGTGCCAGCAGCTTATCGTCGCTACCAAAGGATACGCAGTATTTT
CASSLSSLPKDTQYF